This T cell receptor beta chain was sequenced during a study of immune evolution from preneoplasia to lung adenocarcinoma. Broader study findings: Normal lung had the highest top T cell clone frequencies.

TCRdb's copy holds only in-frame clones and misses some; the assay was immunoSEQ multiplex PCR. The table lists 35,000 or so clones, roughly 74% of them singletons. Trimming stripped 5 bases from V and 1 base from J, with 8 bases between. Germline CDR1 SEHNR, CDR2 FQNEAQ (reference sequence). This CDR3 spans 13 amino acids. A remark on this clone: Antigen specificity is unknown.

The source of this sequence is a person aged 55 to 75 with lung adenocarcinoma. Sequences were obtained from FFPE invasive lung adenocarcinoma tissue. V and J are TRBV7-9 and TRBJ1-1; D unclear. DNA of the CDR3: TGTGCCAGCAGCCCCCAGGAGAACACTGAAGCTTTCTTT. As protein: CASSPQENTEAFF.